This TCR beta chain was sequenced for a study of blood T cell repertoires in COVID-19. Study summary: In each case, the material was cDNA or gDNA derived from T cells, B-cell-depleted T cells, or PBMCs.

This clone was recorded a few times. Method: immunoSEQ multiplex PCR; TCRdb's copy keeps in-frame clones and lacks some. The sample lists about 120,000 clones; about nine tenths were seen once. Sequenced sample: peripheral blood. This TCR was recovered from a human donor with active COVID-19. The donor label of this sample is uncertain.

CDR3 sequence reads: CASSGPGQGISEAFF. The CDR3 DNA sequence: TGCGCCAGCAGCGGACCGGGACAGGGTATTTCTGAAGCTTTCTTT. The V and J genes are TRBV4-1 and TRBJ1-1; 9 bases map to TRBD1. V lost 5 bases to trimming and J lost 6 bases; unmatched junction nucleotides: 10. Germline values: CDR1 MGHRA, CDR2 YSYEKL. The CDR3 is made up of 15 amino acids.